The entry below gives a single T cell receptor beta chain sequence along with its context. Only in-frame clones appear in the TCRdb table, and some are missing; sequencing was by immunoSEQ multiplex PCR. This sample yields over 200,000 clones, of which 70% to 90% are seen a single time; roughly 11% belongs to the top ten. This entry belongs to a study of blood T cell repertoires in COVID-19. Background on the study: Acute and convalescent COVID-19 specimens originated in the United States, Italy and Spain.

Patients in Seattle were enrolled during active infection, then followed longitudinally. V dropped 2 bases and J dropped 5; count of bases not matched to a gene: 7. Germline-derived CDR1 and CDR2 are SGHVS and FQNEAQ. CDR3 length: 17 residues. The sample taken for sequencing was peripheral blood. This TCR came from a man between 50 and 59 years old with COVID-19, enrolled during active disease. The V gene is TRBV7-8, the J gene TRBJ2-5; 14 bases are shared with TRBD2. The CDR3 sequence is CASSLRLGTSGGETQYF. CDR3 in DNA: TGTGCCAGCAGCTTAAGGCTGGGGACTAGCGGGGGTGAGACCCAGTACTTC.